Listed below are T cell receptor beta chains from one sample, sequenced in a study of blood T cell repertoires in COVID-19. TCRdb's table, derived via immunoSEQ multiplex PCR, lists solely in-frame clones and lacks some. The repertoire holds roughly 340,000 clones, around 90% seen once, with about 3.5% in the top ten. Material: peripheral blood. Receptor source: a woman aged 18-29 years who had recovered from COVID-19. Both conserved end residues are part of each CDR3. The D gene is left open where the match is weak. Clone size appears in some rows only: once, few, many, or a class for an expanded clone.

TRBJ1-2,TRBV19,-,TRBD1,CASRDRGREYGYTF,TGTGCCAGCCGGGACAGGGGACGGGAATATGGCTACACCTTC
TRBJ2-1,TRBV4-3,-,TRBD2,CASSSAGTSLFF,TGCGCCAGCAGCTCAGCCGGGACTAGCTTGTTCTTC
TRBJ2-1,TRBV7-2,-,-,CASSAEAGRYNEQFF,TGTGCCAGCAGCGCTGAGGCAGGGCGGTACAATGAGCAGTTCTTC
TRBJ1-1,TRBV5-1,once,TRBD1,CASSSGQGGTEAFF,TGCGCCAGCAGCTCAGGACAGGGTGGAACTGAAGCTTTCTTT
TRBJ1-3,TRBV7-9,-,TRBD1,CASKISIGTGAGNTIYF,TGTGCCAGCAAGATTTCTATCGGGACAGGGGCTGGAAACACCATATATTTT
TRBJ2-2,TRBV7-2,-,TRBD1,CASSLGTGQGPGELFF,TGTGCCAGCAGCTTAGGTACCGGACAGGGCCCCGGGGAGCTGTTTTTT
TRBJ2-2,TRBV4-3,-,-,CASSQGFTENTGELFF,TGCGCCAGCAGCCAAGGTTTCACAGAAAACACCGGGGAGCTGTTTTTT
TRBJ2-3,TRBV21-1,once,-,CASSLKRTLYTQYF,TGTGCCAGCAGCTTAAAGCGGACTTTGTATACGCAGTATTTT
TRBJ1-5,TRBV16,-,TRBD1,CASSRTGSANQPQHF,TGTGCCAGCAGCCGGACAGGGTCCGCAAATCAGCCCCAGCATTTT
TRBJ1-4,TRBV20-1,-,-,CSASSGANEKLFF,TGCAGTGCTAGTTCCGGGGCTAATGAAAAACTGTTTTTT
TRBJ2-1,TRBV6-1,few,TRBD2,CASSDRGGPYEQFF,TGTGCCAGCAGTGATCGGGGGGGGCCCTATGAGCAGTTCTTC
TRBJ2-1,TRBV28,-,TRBD2,CASSLRQRERYNEQFF,TGTGCCAGCAGTTTGCGCCAGCGGGAGAGATACAATGAGCAGTTCTTC
TRBJ2-3,TRBV5-4,-,-,CASSLDGQGFTDTQYF,TGTGCCAGCAGCTTGGACGGGCAGGGTTTCACAGATACGCAGTATTTT
TRBJ1-2,TRBV9,-,-,CASSGGTTHGYTF,TGTGCCAGCAGCGGCGGTACTACACATGGCTACACCTTC
TRBJ1-2,TRBV30,-,-,CAWSVSALEGYTF,TGTGCCTGGAGTGTGTCTGCTCTGGAGGGCTACACCTTC
TRBJ2-2,TRBV6-2/TRBV6-3,once,-,CASSYAGSSNTGELFF,TGTGCCAGCAGTTACGCGGGGAGTTCGAACACCGGGGAGCTGTTTTTT
TRBJ1-1,TRBV5-6,-,-,CASHPGGGGRTEAFF,TGTGCCAGCCACCCGGGCGGGGGCGGTAGGACTGAAGCTTTCTTT
TRBJ2-1,TRBV19,-,TRBD2,CASSSGEGGEQFF,TGTGCCAGTAGTAGTGGGGAGGGAGGCGAGCAGTTCTTC
TRBJ2-3,TRBV5-1,-,-,CASRQGGADTQYF,TGCGCCAGCAGGCAAGGCGGGGCAGATACGCAGTATTTT
TRBJ1-1,TRBV20-1,-,TRBD1,CSARRIRGTFF,TGCAGTGCTCGACGAATCAGGGGGACTTTCTTT
TRBJ1-1,TRBV4-3,-,-,CASSQDGRARYTEAFF,TGCGCCAGCAGCCAAGATGGGAGGGCTCGGTACACTGAAGCTTTCTTT
TRBJ2-5,TRBV6-2/TRBV6-3,-,-,CASSYGGVGGWETQYF,TGTGCCAGCAGTTATGGAGGTGTCGGAGGTTGGGAGACCCAGTACTTC
TRBJ2-1,TRBV4-1,-,TRBD2,CASSHAAGVRNEQFF,TGCGCCAGCAGCCATGCAGCGGGAGTTCGGAATGAGCAGTTCTTC
TRBJ2-5,TRBV7-2,-,-,CASSSGKKETQYF,TGTGCCAGCAGCTCCGGGAAAAAAGAGACCCAGTACTTC
TRBJ2-5,TRBV7-2,-,-,CATSPVAASQETQYF,TGTGCCACCTCCCCAGTGGCAGCGTCCCAAGAGACCCAGTACTTC
TRBJ2-4,TRBV19,-,TRBD1,CASSRGGSAKNIQYF,TGTGCCAGTAGCAGAGGGGGCTCGGCCAAAAACATTCAGTACTTC
TRBJ2-1,TRBV21-1,once,-,CASSKIQREPSEQFF,TGTGCCAGCAGCAAAATCCAGCGGGAGCCCAGTGAGCAGTTCTTC
TRBJ2-4,TRBV11-3,-,TRBD2,CASSLDRTSGTKNIQYF,TGTGCCAGCAGCTTAGACCGGACTAGCGGGACTAAAAACATTCAGTACTTC
TRBJ1-5,TRBV15,-,-,CAASRDGRSQPQHF,TGTGCCGCCAGCAGAGATGGCAGGTCTCAGCCCCAGCATTTT
TRBJ1-1,TRBV4-1,-,-,CASSQDPTGYPEAFF,TGCGCCAGCAGCCAAGATCCGACCGGGTACCCTGAAGCTTTCTTT
TRBJ1-5,TRBV18,-,-,CASSPRGGYQPQHF,TGTGCCAGCTCACCTCGGGGGGGCTATCAGCCCCAGCATTTT
TRBJ1-2,TRBV5-4,once,-,CASTDARGGNYGYTF,TGTGCCAGCACCGATGCCCGGGGGGGCAACTATGGCTACACCTTC
TRBJ1-5,TRBV18,-,TRBD1,CASSPGQGAGQPQHF,TGTGCCAGCTCACCGGGACAGGGGGCTGGTCAGCCCCAGCATTTT
TRBJ2-3,TRBV30,-,-,CAWRDWKSTDTQYF,TGTGCCTGGAGGGACTGGAAAAGCACAGATACGCAGTATTTT
TRBJ2-3,TRBV2,-,-,CASRRLGGLVDTQYF,TGTGCCAGCAGGAGGTTGGGTGGACTGGTGGATACGCAGTATTTT
TRBJ1-4,TRBV7-9,few,TRBD1,CASSFGGTGYEKLFF,TGTGCCAGCAGCTTTGGGGGGACAGGTTATGAAAAACTGTTTTTT
TRBJ1-2,TRBV9,-,-,CASSVTPGSLLRGYTF,TGTGCCAGCAGCGTGACCCCGGGATCTCTTTTACGAGGCTACACCTTC
TRBJ1-1,TRBV27,-,-,CASSYLRGRTEAFF,TGTGCCAGCAGTTACCTCAGGGGAAGGACTGAAGCTTTCTTT
TRBJ2-5,TRBV11-2,-,-,CASSPTLQETQYF,TGTGCCAGCTCCCCTACTCTCCAAGAGACCCAGTACTTC
TRBJ2-3,TRBV19,-,TRBD2,CASSKMGGSADTQYF,TGTGCCAGTAGTAAAATGGGGGGGTCCGCAGATACGCAGTATTTT
TRBJ1-4,TRBV30,-,-,CAWDRLNEKLFF,TGTGCCTGGGACAGGCTTAATGAAAAACTGTTTTTT
TRBJ1-5,TRBV20-1,-,-,CSASRLLISGNQPQHF,TGCAGTGCTAGTAGACTACTCATATCAGGCAATCAGCCCCAGCATTTT
TRBJ1-6,TRBV4-3,-,-,CASSRRRGSDSPLHF,TGCGCCAGCAGCCGGCGCAGGGGAAGTGATTCACCCCTCCACTTT
TRBJ2-1,TRBV19,-,-,CASSETGSSYNEQFF,TGTGCCAGTTCCGAAACAGGGAGCTCCTACAATGAGCAGTTCTTC
TRBJ2-3,TRBV18,-,-,CASSPAGTSTDTQYF,TGTGCCAGCTCACCAGCGGGAACTAGCACAGATACGCAGTATTTT
TRBJ2-2,TRBV30,-,-,CAWSVHHPGELFF,TGTGCCTGGAGTGTACATCATCCCGGGGAGCTGTTTTTT
TRBJ1-4,TRBV3-1/TRBV3-2,-,-,CASSQVTGMNEKLFF,TGTGCCAGCAGCCAAGTAACAGGGATGAATGAAAAACTGTTTTTT
TRBJ2-1,TRBV7-2,-,TRBD2,CASSRTSGHSYNEQFF,TGTGCCAGCAGCCGGACTAGCGGGCACTCCTACAATGAGCAGTTCTTC
TRBJ1-4,TRBV11-3,-,-,CASSLQGPNEKLFF,TGTGCCAGCAGCTTACAGGGTCCTAATGAAAAACTGTTTTTT
TRBJ1-2,TRBV2,-,TRBD1,CASSPTGWGYGYTF,TGTGCCAGCAGTCCGACAGGGTGGGGCTATGGCTACACCTTC
TRBJ2-1,TRBV11-3,-,-,CASTLTVGSGLLAYNEQFF,TGTGCCAGCACCCTTACAGTGGGTAGCGGACTACTCGCCTACAATGAGCAGTTCTTC
TRBJ1-5,TRBV6-2/TRBV6-3,-,-,CASSLVLIGSPQHF,TGTGCCAGCAGCTTAGTGCTAATTGGTAGCCCCCAGCATTTT
TRBJ2-1,TRBV7-2,-,TRBD2,CASSPGHGLAYNEQFF,TGTGCCAGCAGCCCGGGGCACGGACTAGCTTACAATGAGCAGTTCTTC
TRBJ2-3,TRBV4-3,-,TRBD1,CASSQGTGPSSTDTQYF,TGCGCCAGCAGCCAAGGGACAGGTCCCTCTAGCACAGATACGCAGTATTTT
TRBJ1-1,TRBV5-1,-,-,CASSLTLSTEAFF,TGCGCCAGCAGCTTAACGCTCAGCACTGAAGCTTTCTTT
TRBJ1-5,TRBV24-1,-,TRBD1,CATSGRDSYQPQHF,TGTGCCACCAGTGGGCGGGACAGCTATCAGCCCCAGCATTTT
TRBJ1-5,TRBV27,once,TRBD1,CATRSGTAGVEPQHF,TGTGCCACCAGGTCGGGGACAGCCGGGGTAGAGCCCCAGCATTTT
TRBJ2-3,TRBV19,-,-,CASSIRRETDTQYF,TGTGCCAGTAGTATAAGACGGGAGACAGATACGCAGTATTTT
TRBJ2-5,TRBV10-3,-,TRBD2,CAIRGAGGPETQYF,TGTGCCATCAGGGGAGCGGGGGGCCCGGAGACCCAGTACTTC
TRBJ1-2,TRBV11-3,-,-,CASSPDGEYGYTF,TGTGCCAGCAGCCCTGACGGAGAATATGGCTACACCTTC